This T cell receptor beta chain was identified during a study of blood T cell repertoires in COVID-19. Turning to the study itself: Samples came from the United States, Italy and Spain, spanning acute and convalescent COVID-19. The cDNA or gDNA used as material had been derived from T cells, B-cell-depleted T cells, or PBMCs.

V lost 0 bases, J lost 0 bases, and 0 bases stayed unmatched. The germline V gene has CDR1 MDHEN and CDR2 SYDVKM. The CDR3 is 16 residues long. Followed over time, Seattle patients had been enrolled while infection was active. Study processing details: Amplification of reference gene primers was used by the study to estimate nucleated cell counts. The data were produced by immunoSEQ multiplex PCR, yet TCRdb's version contains in-frame clones alone and is incomplete. The DNA was the basis for D and trimming; V, J and clone size are from that table. The sample has 250,000 to 350,000 clones, roughly 90% seen once.

Sample: peripheral blood. The genes are TRBV28 and TRBJ2-2; TRBD1 agrees at 8 bases. The receptor was derived from a woman between 25 and 40 years old with COVID-19, enrolled during active disease. This CDR3 is CASSLWGQANTGELFF. As DNA, the CDR3 is TGTGCCAGCAGTTTATGGGGACAGGCGAACACCGGGGAGCTGTTTTTT.